One sample yielded the 3 T cell receptor beta chains listed below, sequenced in a study of T-cell reconstitution after alpha-beta-depleted transplantation in children. Unique molecular identifiers featured in how the TCRbeta library was prepared. TCRdb passed the PCR reads through MiXCR, listing each CDR3 protein once. The data contain hundreds of thousands of distinct CDR3 sequences, about 26% of them seen just once; the ten biggest clones take up about 2.5%. The specimen was PBMCs, collected before TCRalphabeta/CD19-depleted stem cell transplant. These receptors were collected from a girl aged 2 to 9 with Fanconi anemia, due to receive a stem cell transplant.

This clonotype has just a few counts. The V gene is TRBV5-1, the J gene TRBJ2-3, with no clear D. The CDR3 length is 15 residues. Germline V gene lookup returns CDR1 SGHRS and CDR2 YFSETQ. V was clipped by 0 bases and J by 0 bases, with 8 bases between them. CDR3 region: CASSLALSSTDTQYF. For the CDR3, the DNA is TGCGCCAGCAGCTTGGCACTCTCTAGCACAGATACGCAGTATTTT.

This clonotype came up many times. V gene TRBV29-1 combines with J gene TRBJ2-7; 7 bases align to TRBD1. The CDR3 is made up of 13 amino acids. Trimming took 5 bases from V and 3 from J; bases not matched to a gene: 7. Germline CDR1 is SQVTM and CDR2 is ANQGSEA. CDR3 nucleotide sequence: TGCAGCGTTCAACACGGGACAGACTACGAGCAGTACTTC. Protein product: CSVQHGTDYEQYF.

This clonotype occurred a few times. This sequence joins TRBV9 and TRBJ2-7; TRBD2 aligns across 10 bases. This CDR3 has 16 residues. Germline V CDR1 and CDR2: SGDLS, YYNGEE. The ends lost 0 bases at V and 1 base at J; junction bases unmatched: 4. CDR3 in DNA: TGTGCCAGCAGCGTAGCCGGACTAGCGGCGTCCTACGAGCAGTACTTC. The encoded protein is CASSVAGLAASYEQYF. The variable domain in full, completed from reference TRBV9 and TRBJ2-7, reads DSGVTQTPKHLITATGQRVTLRCSPRSGDLSVYWYQQSLDQGLQFLIQYYNGEERAKGNILERFSAQQFPDLHSELNLSSLELGDSALYFCASSVAGLAASYEQYFGPGTRLTVT.